A single T cell receptor beta chain is shown here with its context. This record belongs to a study of CD8 T cells in Susac syndrome. Stable or active relapsing-remitting multiple sclerosis, untreated and meeting revised McDonald criteria, defined the controls. Random hexamers primed reverse transcription of roughly 0.45 to 1 ug RNA. Amplification of the TCR beta CDR3 was carried out by immunoSEQ multiplex PCR, which spanned a total of 54 Vbeta and 13 Jbeta segments. Each CDR3 protein is one row after TCRdb ran MiXCR on the immunoSEQ multiplex PCR reads. The sample includes 350,000 to 550,000 distinct CDR3 sequences, 75% to 90% of them seen just once. Germline values: CDR1 SGHDN, CDR2 FVKESK. Trimming cost V 3 bases and J 10 bases, with 10 bases left between them. The CDR3 is made up of 12 amino acids.

This chain joins TRBV14 and TRBJ1-3, with D perhaps TRBD1 (5 bases). This TCR was recovered from a human donor with multiple sclerosis. The specimen was CD8+ T cells from PBMCs. The CDR3 spells CASSHREKTIYF. DNA of the CDR3: TGTGCCAGCAGCCACAGGGAAAAGACCATATATTTT.